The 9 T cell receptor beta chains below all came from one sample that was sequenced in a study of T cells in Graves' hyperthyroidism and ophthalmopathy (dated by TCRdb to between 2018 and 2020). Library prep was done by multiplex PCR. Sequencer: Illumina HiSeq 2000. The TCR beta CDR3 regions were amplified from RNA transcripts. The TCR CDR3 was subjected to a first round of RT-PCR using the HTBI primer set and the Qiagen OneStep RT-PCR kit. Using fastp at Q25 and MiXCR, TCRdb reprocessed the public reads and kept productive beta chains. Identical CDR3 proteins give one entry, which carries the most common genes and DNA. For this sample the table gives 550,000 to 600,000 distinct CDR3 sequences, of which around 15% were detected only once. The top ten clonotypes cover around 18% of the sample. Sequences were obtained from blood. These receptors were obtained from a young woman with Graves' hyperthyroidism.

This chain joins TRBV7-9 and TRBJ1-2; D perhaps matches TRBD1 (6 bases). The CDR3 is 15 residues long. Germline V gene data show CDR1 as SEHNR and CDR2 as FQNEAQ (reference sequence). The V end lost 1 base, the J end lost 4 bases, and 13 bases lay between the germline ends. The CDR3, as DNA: TGTGCCAGCAGCTTAGATCTAGGGGGTAGCTATGGCTACACCTTC. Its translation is CASSLDLGGSYGYTF.

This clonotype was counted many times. In DNA form, the CDR3 reads TGCAGTGCTCTAAATAGCGGGAGGGCCGCCAATGACGAGCAGTACTTC. Its protein is CSALNSGRAANDEQYF. The chain employs TRBV20-1 and TRBJ2-7; 11 nucleotides line up with TRBD2. V was pared by 5 bases and J by 5 bases, with 14 bases of the junction left unmatched. The CDR3 contains 16 residues. The V gene's germline CDR1 is DFQATT and CDR2 SNEGSKA (reference sequence).

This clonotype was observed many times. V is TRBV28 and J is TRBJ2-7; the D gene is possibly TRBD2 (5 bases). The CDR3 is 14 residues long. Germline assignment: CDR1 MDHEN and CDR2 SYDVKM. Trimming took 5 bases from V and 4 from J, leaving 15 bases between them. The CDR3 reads CASSEAGLTYEQYF. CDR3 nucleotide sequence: TGTGCCAGCAGTGAAGCTGGACTGACTTACGAGCAGTACTTC.

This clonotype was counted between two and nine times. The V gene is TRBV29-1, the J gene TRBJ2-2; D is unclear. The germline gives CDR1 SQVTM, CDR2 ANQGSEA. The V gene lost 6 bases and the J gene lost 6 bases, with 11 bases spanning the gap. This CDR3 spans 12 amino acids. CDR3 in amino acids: CSVSILSGELFF. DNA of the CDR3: TGCAGCGTCAGTATCCTCTCCGGGGAGCTGTTTTTT.

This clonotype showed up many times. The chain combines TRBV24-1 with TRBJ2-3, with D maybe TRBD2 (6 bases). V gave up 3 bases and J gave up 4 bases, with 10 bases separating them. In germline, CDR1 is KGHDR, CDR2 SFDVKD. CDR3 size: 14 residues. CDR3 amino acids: CATSDPRGADTQYF. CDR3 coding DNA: TGTGCCACCAGTGATCCCCGCGGGGCAGATACGCAGTATTTT.

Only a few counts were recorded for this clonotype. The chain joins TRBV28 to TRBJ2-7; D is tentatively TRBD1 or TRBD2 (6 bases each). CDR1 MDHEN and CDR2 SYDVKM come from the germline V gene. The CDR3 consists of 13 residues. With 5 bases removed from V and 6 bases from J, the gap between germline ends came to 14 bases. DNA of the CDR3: TGTGCCAGCAGTCCTTCCGGGGGCCTCGAGCAGTACTTC. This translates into CASSPSGGLEQYF.

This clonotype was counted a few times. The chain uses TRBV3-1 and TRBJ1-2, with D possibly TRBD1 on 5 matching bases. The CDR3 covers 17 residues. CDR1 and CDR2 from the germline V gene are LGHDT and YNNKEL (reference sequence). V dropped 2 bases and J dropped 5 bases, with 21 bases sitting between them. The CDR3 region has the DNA TGTGCCAGCAGCCAACGACAGCGTATGCCTCGGAGTTATGGCTACACCTTC. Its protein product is CASSQRQRMPRSYGYTF. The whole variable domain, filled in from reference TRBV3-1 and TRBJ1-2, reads DTAVSQTPKYLVTQMGNDKSIKCEQNLGHDTMYWYKQDSKKFLKIMFSYNNKELIINETVPNRFSPKSPDKAHLNLHINSLELGDSAVYFCASSQRQRMPRSYGYTFGSGTRLTVV.

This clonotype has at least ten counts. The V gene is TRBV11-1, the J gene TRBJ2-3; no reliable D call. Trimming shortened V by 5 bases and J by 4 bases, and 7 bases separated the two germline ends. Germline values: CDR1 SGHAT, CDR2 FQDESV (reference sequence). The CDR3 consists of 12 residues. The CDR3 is CASSHPSDTQYF. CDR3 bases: TGTGCCAGCAGCCACCCTTCAGATACGCAGTATTTT.

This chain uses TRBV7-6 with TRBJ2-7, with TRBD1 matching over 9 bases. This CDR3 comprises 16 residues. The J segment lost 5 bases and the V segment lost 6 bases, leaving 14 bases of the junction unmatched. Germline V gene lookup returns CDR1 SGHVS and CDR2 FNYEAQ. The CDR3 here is CASSSRLGQGIHEQYF. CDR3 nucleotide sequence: TGTGCCAGCAGTTCCCGTTTGGGACAGGGTATTCACGAGCAGTACTTC.